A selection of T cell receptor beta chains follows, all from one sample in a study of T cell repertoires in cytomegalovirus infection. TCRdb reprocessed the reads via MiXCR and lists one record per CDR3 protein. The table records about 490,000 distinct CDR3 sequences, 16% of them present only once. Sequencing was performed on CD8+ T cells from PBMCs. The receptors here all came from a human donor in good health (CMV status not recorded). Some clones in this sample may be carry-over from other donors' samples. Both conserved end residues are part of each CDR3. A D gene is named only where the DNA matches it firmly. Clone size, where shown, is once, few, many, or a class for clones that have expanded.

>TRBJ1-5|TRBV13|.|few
TGTGCCAGCAGCTCTAGCCTGACAGTTTATCAGCCCCAGCATTTT
CASSSSLTVYQPQHF
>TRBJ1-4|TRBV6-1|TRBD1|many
TGTGCCAGCAGTGAGGTAACAGGGGAAGGAAAACTGTTTTTT
CASSEVTGEGKLFF
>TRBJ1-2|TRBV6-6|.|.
TGTGCCAGCAGTTACAGGCGCATCCGGCGCGAGGGGGTAGAGTTC
CASSYRRIRREGVEF
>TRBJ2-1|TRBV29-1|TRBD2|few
TGCAGCGGCACGCGGGGGGGCAAATACAATGAGCAGTTCTTC
CSGTRGGKYNEQFF
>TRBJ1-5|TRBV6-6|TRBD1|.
TGTGCCAGCAGTTGGGACAGGGCAGTGGTGCCCCAGCATTTT
CASSWDRAVVPQHF
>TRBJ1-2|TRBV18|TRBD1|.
TGTGCCAGCTCACACCGACAGGGCCTAAACTATGGCTACACCTTC
CASSHRQGLNYGYTF
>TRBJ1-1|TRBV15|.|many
TGTGCCACGACCCTTTCATCGGGGGGCACTGAAGCTTTCTTT
CATTLSSGGTEAFF
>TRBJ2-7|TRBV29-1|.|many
TGCAGCGTTGAAGATACAGGGGAGGGGGCCTACGAGCAGTACTTC
CSVEDTGEGAYEQYF
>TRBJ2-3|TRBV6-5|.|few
TGTGCCAGCAGCCCCCAGTGGGCGGCAACCACAGATACGCAGTATTTT
CASSPQWAATTDTQYF
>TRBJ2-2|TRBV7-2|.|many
TGTGCCAGCAGCTCGGGACTCTCTAAGACCGGGGAGCTGTTTTTT
CASSSGLSKTGELFF
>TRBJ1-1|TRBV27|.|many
TGTGCCAGCAGTCCTTCCTCGACGGGGAGGAAAGCTTTCTTT
CASSPSSTGRKAFF
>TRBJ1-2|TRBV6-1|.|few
TGTGCCAGCAGTGAAGAGTACAGCGACTATGGCTACACCTTC
CASSEEYSDYGYTF
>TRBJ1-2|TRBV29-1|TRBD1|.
TGCAGCGTGGGCGGTGACAGGGCTGCCTATGGCTACACCTTC
CSVGGDRAAYGYTF
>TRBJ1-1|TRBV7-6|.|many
TGTGCCAGCAGCATGAGACGAGGAGGCCCTGAAGCTTTCTTT
CASSMRRGGPEAFF
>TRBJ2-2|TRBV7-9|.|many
TGTGCCAGCGGAGACAGGAGTAACACCGGGGAGCTGTTTTTT
CASGDRSNTGELFF
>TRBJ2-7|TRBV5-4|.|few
TGTGCCAGCAGCTTGGAGTATGCCCAGGGAGGAGGCTACGAGCAGTACTTC
CASSLEYAQGGGYEQYF
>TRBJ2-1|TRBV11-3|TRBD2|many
TGTGCCAGCAGCTTAGGTGGGGAGGGCTCCTACAATGAGCAGTTCTTC
CASSLGGEGSYNEQFF
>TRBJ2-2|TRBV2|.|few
TGTGCCAGCAGTGATATCGGAGCATCCGGGGAGCTGTTTTTT
CASSDIGASGELFF
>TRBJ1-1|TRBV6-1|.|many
TGTGCCACCTATAGGACGGAGAACACTGAAGCTTTCTTT
CATYRTENTEAFF
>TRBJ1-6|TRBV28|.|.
TGTGCCAGCAGTCCACGACTCTCTAATTCACCCCTCCACTTT
CASSPRLSNSPLHF
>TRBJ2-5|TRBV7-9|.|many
TGTGCCAGCAGCTTAGAGGACACAGCACAAGAGACCCAGTACTTC
CASSLEDTAQETQYF
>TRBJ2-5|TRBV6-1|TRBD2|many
TGTGCCAGCAGTGAGGGCCTTGCTAGCGGGAGTTTGGAGACCCAGTACTTC
CASSEGLASGSLETQYF
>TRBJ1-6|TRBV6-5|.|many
TGTGCCAGCCTGGGCGGCAGAGGGTATAATTCACCCCTCCACTTT
CASLGGRGYNSPLHF
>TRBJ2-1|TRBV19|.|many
TGTGCCACCAAGTTAGGCGATGAGCAGTTCTTC
CATKLGDEQFF
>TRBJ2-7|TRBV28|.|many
TGTGCCAGCAGTTTAAGGGCGACCCTCCGGAACGAGCAGTACTTC
CASSLRATLRNEQYF
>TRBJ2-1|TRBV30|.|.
TGTGCCTGGAGTGGCCAATACAATGAGCAGTTCTTC
CAWSGQYNEQFF
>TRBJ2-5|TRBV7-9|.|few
TGTGCCAGCAGCTTGGCTGGTAGGGGGATGTACCAAGAGACCCAGTACTTC
CASSLAGRGMYQETQYF
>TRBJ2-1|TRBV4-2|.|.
TGTGCCAGCAGCCAGGTGGACGTTTGGGCTGAGCAGTTCTTC
CASSQVDVWAEQFF
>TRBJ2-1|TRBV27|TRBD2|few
TGTGCCAGCAGTTTAAGTTCGGGACTAGCGGACAATGAGCAGTTCTTC
CASSLSSGLADNEQFF
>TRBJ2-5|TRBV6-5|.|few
TGTGCCAGCAGCCGGAGAGGGGGGCAGGAGACCCAGTACTTC
CASSRRGGQETQYF
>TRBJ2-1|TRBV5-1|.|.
TGCGCCAGCAGCGAGCGAAGGGCCTTGACGGGTGAGCAGTTCTTC
CASSERRALTGEQFF
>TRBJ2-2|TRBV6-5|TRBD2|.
TGTGCCAGCAGTCCAGCGGGAGGGGGAACCGGGGAGCTGTTTTTT
CASSPAGGGTGELFF
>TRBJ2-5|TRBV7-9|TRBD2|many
TGTGCCAGCAGCTTAGAGGCTAGCGGGATACCTGGGGAGACCCAGTACTTC
CASSLEASGIPGETQYF
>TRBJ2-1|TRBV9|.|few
TGTGCCAGCAGCGTAGGGTGGGATGAGCAGTTCTTC
CASSVGWDEQFF
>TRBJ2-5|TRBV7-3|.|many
TGTGCCAGCAGCCCCGGTTACTCGGGGAAGGAGACCCAGTACTTC
CASSPGYSGKETQYF
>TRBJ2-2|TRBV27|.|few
TGTGCCAGCAGCCCCTCAGGGCACGGGGAGCTGTTTTTT
CASSPSGHGELFF
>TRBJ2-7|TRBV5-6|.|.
TGTGCCAGCAGCTTGACACTTAGCGAACAGCCCTACGAGCAGTACTTC
CASSLTLSEQPYEQYF
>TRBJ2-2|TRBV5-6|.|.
TGTGCCAGCAGCTTGGGGGCGCGGACCGGGGAGCTGTTTTTT
CASSLGARTGELFF
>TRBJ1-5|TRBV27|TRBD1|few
TGTGCCAGCAGTCCCTTGGACAGGGAGGTCAATCAGCCCCAGCATTTT
CASSPLDREVNQPQHF
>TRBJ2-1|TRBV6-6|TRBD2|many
TGTGCCAGCAGTGGGACTAGCGGGGGAAGAAACAATGAGCAGTTCTTC
CASSGTSGGRNNEQFF
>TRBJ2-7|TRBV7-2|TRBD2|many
TGTGCCAGCAGCTTAGCGACTAGCGCCACCTACGAGCAGTACTTC
CASSLATSATYEQYF
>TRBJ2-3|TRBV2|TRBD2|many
TGTGCCAGCAGTCTCGCTAGCGGGACAAGCACAGATACGCAGTATTTT
CASSLASGTSTDTQYF
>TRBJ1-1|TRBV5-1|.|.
TGCGCCAGCAGCTCCCCAGGGCGGAGCGGGGAAACTGAAGCTTTCTTT
CASSSPGRSGETEAFF
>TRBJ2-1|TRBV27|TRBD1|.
TGTGCCAGCAGACCCTCGGCAACAGGGGGTTCCTCCTACAATGAGCAGTTCTTC
CASRPSATGGSSYNEQFF
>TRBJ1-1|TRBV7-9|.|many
TGTGCCAGCAGACTCAGGAACACTGAAGCTTTCTTT
CASRLRNTEAFF
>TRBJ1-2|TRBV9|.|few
TGTGCCAGCAGCTCAAGGGCCCATGGCTACACCTTC
CASSSRAHGYTF
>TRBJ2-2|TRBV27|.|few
TGTGCCAGCAGGCTTGCGACCGGGGAGCTGTTTTTT
CASRLATGELFF
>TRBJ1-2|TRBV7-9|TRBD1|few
TGTGCCAGCAGTTCCGGGACAGGGGGTAACTATGGCTACACCTTC
CASSSGTGGNYGYTF
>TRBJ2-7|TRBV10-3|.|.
TGTGCCATCAGTGAATGGACTGCTAAATCCTACGAGCAGTACTTC
CAISEWTAKSYEQYF
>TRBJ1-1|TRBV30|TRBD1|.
TGTGCCTGGAGTGTACTAGCGGGACAGGGGTACACTGAAGCTTTCTTT
CAWSVLAGQGYTEAFF
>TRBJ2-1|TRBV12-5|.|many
TGTGCTAGTGGTTTATCTCGCAATGAGCAGTTCTTC
CASGLSRNEQFF
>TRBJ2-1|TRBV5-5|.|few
TGTGCCAGCAGCTTGGAGATCATCTACTCCTACAATGAGCAGTTCTTC
CASSLEIIYSYNEQFF
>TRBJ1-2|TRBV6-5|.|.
TGTGCCAGCAGTTACTCGAGGTACTATGGCTACACCTTC
CASSYSRYYGYTF
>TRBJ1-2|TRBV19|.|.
TGTGCCAGTGAGGGGTCCCACTATGGCTACACCTTC
CASEGSHYGYTF
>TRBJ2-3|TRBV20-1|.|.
TGCAGTGCTGCACATAGCGAGTACGGCCCCCTGACGCAGTATTTT
CSAAHSEYGPLTQYF
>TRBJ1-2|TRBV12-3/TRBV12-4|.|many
TGTGCCAGCAGTTTGGGCAGCCTCTATGGCTACACCTTC
CASSLGSLYGYTF
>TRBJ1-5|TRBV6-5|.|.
TGTGCCAGCAGTTACTCGGAGGGGTCCGGTATGAATTTT
CASSYSEGSGMNF